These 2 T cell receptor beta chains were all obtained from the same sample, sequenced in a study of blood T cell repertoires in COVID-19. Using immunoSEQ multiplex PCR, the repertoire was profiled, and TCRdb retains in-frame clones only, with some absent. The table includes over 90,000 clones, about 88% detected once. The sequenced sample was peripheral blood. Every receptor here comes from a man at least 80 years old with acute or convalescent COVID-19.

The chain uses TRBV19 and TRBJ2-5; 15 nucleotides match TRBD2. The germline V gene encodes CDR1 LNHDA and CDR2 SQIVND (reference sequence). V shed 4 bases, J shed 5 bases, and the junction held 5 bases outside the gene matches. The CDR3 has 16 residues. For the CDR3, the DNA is TGTGCCAGTAGTAAAGGACTAGCGGGAGGGCTGGAGACCCAGTACTTC. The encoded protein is CASSKGLAGGLETQYF.

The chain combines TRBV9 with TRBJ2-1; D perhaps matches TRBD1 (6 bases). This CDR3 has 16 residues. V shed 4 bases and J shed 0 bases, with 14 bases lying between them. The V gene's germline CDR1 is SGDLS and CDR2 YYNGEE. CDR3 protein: CASSYNEGHSYNEQFF. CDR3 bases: TGTGCCAGCAGCTACAATGAGGGACACTCCTACAATGAGCAGTTCTTC.